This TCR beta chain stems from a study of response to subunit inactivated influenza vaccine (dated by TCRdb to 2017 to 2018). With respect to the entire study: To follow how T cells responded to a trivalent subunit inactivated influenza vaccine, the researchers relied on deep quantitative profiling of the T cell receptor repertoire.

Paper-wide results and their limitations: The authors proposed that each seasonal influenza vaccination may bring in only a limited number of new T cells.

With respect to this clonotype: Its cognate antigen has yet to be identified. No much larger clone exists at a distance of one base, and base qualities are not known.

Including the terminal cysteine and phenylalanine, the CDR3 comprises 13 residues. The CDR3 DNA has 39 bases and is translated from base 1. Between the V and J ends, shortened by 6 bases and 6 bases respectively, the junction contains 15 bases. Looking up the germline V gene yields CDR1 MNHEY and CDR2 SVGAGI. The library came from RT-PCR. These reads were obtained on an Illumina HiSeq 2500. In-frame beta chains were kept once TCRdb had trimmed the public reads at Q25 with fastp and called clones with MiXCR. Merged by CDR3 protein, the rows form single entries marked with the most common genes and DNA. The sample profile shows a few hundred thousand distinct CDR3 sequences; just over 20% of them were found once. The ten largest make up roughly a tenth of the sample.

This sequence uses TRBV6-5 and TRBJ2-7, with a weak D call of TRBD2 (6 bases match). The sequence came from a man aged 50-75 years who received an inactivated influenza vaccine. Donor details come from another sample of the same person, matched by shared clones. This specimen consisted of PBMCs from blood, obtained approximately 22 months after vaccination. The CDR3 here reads CASRLIVEGEQYF. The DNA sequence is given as TGTGCCAGCAGGTTAATCGTGGAGGGCGAGCAGTACTTC.